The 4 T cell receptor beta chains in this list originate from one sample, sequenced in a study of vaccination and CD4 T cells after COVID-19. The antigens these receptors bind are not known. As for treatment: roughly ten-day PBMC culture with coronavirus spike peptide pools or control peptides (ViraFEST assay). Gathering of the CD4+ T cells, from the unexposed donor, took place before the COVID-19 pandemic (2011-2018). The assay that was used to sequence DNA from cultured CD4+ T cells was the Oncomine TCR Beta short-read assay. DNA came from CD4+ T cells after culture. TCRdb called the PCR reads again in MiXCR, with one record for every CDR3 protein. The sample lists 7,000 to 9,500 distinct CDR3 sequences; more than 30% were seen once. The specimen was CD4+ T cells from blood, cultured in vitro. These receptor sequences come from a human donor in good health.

The CDR3 nucleotides read TGTGCCAGCAGCTTAGGCTCGGAGGTTAAGTCACCCCTCCACTTT. Translated, it gives CASSLGSEVKSPLHF. V is TRBV7-2 and J is TRBJ1-6; D is unresolved. The V end was cut by 1 base, the J end by 10 bases, with 14 bases between. The CDR3 covers 15 residues. CDR1 and CDR2 (germline): SGHTA, FQGNSA. The whole variable domain, filled in from reference TRBV7-2 and TRBJ1-6, reads GAGVSQSPSNKVTEKGKDVELRCDPISGHTALYWYRQSLGQGLEFLIYFQGNSAPDKSGLPSDRFSAERTGGSVSTLTIQRTQQEDSAVYLCASSLGSEVKSPLHFGNGTRLTVT.

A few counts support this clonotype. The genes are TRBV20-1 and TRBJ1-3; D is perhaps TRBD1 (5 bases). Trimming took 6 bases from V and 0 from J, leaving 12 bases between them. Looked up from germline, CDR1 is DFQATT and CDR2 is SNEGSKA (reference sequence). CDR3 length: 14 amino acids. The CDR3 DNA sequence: TGCAGTGCCCTGGGACGGCTCTCTGGAAACACCATATATTTT. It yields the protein CSALGRLSGNTIYF.

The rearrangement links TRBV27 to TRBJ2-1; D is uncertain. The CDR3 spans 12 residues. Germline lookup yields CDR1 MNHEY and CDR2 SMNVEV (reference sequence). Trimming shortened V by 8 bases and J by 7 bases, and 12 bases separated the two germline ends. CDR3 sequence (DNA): TGTGCCAGCGCTATTATAGGTAATGAGCAGTTCTTC. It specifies CASAIIGNEQFF.

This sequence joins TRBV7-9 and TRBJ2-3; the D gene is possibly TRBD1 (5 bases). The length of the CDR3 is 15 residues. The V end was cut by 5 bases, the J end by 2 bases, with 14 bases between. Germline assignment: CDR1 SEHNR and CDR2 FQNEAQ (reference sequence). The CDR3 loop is CASSASRELTDTQYF. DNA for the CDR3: TGTGCCAGCAGCGCCTCCAGGGAACTCACAGATACGCAGTATTTT.